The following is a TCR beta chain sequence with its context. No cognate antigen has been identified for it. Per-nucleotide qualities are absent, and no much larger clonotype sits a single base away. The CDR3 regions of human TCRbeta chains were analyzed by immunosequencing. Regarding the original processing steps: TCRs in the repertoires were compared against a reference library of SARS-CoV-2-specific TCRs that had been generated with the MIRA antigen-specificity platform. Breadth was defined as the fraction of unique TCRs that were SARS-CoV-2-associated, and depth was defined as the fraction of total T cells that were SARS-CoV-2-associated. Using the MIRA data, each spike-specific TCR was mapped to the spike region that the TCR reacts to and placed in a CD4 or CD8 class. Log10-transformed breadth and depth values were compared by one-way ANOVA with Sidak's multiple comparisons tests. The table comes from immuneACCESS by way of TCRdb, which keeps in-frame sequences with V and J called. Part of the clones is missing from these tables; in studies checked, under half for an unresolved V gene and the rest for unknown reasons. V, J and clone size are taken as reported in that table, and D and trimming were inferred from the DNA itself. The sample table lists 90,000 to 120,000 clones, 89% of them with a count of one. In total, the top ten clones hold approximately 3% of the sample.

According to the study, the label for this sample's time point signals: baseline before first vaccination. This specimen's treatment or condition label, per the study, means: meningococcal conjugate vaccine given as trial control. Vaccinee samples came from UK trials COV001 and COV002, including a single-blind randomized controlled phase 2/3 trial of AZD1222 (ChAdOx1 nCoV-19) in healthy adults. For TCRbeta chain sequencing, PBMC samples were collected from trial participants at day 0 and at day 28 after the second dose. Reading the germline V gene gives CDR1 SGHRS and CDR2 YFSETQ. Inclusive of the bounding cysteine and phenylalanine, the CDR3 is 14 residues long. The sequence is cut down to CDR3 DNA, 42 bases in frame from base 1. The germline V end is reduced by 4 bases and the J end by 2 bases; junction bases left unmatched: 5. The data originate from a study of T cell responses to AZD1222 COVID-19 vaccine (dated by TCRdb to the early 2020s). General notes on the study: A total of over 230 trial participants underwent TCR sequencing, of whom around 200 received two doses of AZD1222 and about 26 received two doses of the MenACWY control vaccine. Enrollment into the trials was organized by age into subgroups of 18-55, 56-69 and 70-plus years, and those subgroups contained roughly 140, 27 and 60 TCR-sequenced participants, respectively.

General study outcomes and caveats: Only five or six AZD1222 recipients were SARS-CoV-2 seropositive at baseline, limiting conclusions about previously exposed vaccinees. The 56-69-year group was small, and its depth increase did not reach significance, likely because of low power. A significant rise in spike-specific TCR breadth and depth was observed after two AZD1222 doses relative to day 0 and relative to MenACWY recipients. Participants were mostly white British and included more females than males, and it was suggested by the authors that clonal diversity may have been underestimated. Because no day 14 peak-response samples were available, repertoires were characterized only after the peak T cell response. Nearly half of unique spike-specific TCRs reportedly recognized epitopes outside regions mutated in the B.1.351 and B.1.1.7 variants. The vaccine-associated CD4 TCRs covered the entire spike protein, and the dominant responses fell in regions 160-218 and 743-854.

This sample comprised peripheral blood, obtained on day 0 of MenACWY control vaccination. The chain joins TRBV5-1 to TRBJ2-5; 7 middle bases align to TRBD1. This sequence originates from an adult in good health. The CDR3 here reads CASSATGAQETQYF. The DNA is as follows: TGCGCCAGCAGCGCCACAGGGGCGCAAGAGACCCAGTACTTC.